Listed below are T cell receptor beta chains from one sample, sequenced in a study of blood T cells in healthy people across ages. TCRdb re-called the 5' RACE reads with MiXCR, one entry per CDR3 protein. The sample yields 1.4 million to 1.5 million distinct CDR3 sequences, approximately 42% seen once. Material for sequencing was blood. All receptors come from a woman aged 18-35 years in good health. Both conserved end residues are trimmed from each CDR3. D genes are given only for firm matches.

cdr3_length,v_call,j_call,d_call,cdr3_aa
11,TRBV20-1,TRBJ2-3,NA,SARNPLTDTQY
14,TRBV7-2,TRBJ2-1,TRBD2,ASSFAGGSTYNEQF
13,TRBV5-1,TRBJ2-3,TRBD1,ASSLQGEGTDTQY
15,TRBV12-3/TRBV12-4,TRBJ2-3,TRBD1,ANFQGQGLTSTDTQY
13,TRBV7-8,TRBJ1-2,TRBD1,ASSIRQGANYGYT
14,TRBV5-4,TRBJ2-7,NA,ASSLYSRQAGYEQY
14,TRBV2,TRBJ2-4,NA,ASSERLGGGKNIQY
15,TRBV2,TRBJ2-2,NA,ASSGGLADLNTGELF
13,TRBV3-1,TRBJ1-2,NA,ASSQDRVTGYGYT
11,TRBV7-9,TRBJ1-2,NA,ASSPGRGSGYT
12,TRBV7-9,TRBJ2-7,TRBD1,ASSVGQVSTEQY
12,TRBV12-3/TRBV12-4,TRBJ2-1,TRBD2,ASSSHPSGGVQF
11,TRBV2,TRBJ2-7,NA,ASSVRLTYEQY
15,TRBV9,TRBJ1-1,TRBD1,ASSAAPTRGGDTEAF
12,TRBV5-1,TRBJ1-2,TRBD1,ASEPGTGDYGYT
15,TRBV21-1,TRBJ2-4,NA,ASSGLLGQHQNNEQY